A selection of T cell receptor beta chains follows, all from one sample in a study of CXCR3-negative and CXCR3-positive naive CD8 T cells. Reanalyzing the 5' RACE reads, TCRdb keeps one entry per CDR3 protein, without DNA. The listing contains 92,000 or so distinct CDR3 sequences. Sequenced input: naive CXCR3- CD8+ T cells from blood. The receptor source for this set is a human donor in good health. Some clones in this sample may be carry-over from other donors' samples. The CDR3 runs from the conserved cysteine through the conserved F or W.

J,V,CDR3
TRBJ2-1,TRBV12-3/TRBV12-4,CASNSGRNKDEQFF
TRBJ2-1,TRBV4-3,CASSQEQRGGPVNEQFF
TRBJ1-5,TRBV7-2,CASSLFYGTHTQEAQHF
TRBJ2-5,TRBV7-9,CASGDQWQETQYF
TRBJ2-1,TRBV20-1,CSAADVNSNEQFF
TRBJ1-3,TRBV13,CASSPVGSGNTIYF
TRBJ2-7,TRBV2,CASNQGYEQYF
TRBJ2-1,TRBV29-1,CSVAPFTYNEQFF
TRBJ2-7,TRBV7-2,CASARSGRAYEQYF
TRBJ2-1,TRBV27,CASNLWGDNEQFF
TRBJ2-3,TRBV7-9,CASSQGQYLPDTQYF
TRBJ2-7,TRBV7-9,CASSLSLQAEQYF
TRBJ2-7,TRBV6-2/TRBV6-3,CASSDAGLGIYEQYF
TRBJ2-5,TRBV7-9,CASSPPTSLGETQYF
TRBJ1-2,TRBV27,CASSLAGGDYGYTF
TRBJ1-1,TRBV7-3,CASSLISNSEAFF
TRBJ2-3,TRBV29-1,CSVEDVVFAQYF
TRBJ2-5,TRBV29-1,CSVAGTSGLVETQYF
TRBJ1-1,TRBV3-1,CASSWGDDTEAFF
TRBJ2-1,TRBV11-2,CASSLSNEQFF
TRBJ2-3,TRBV28,CASRKLDPDTDTQYF
TRBJ2-7,TRBV20-1,CSARDPDRAARIGEQYF
TRBJ2-7,TRBV9,CASSDIGTGDEQYF
TRBJ2-5,TRBV6-2/TRBV6-3,CASTFQTSDQETQYF
TRBJ2-7,TRBV20-1,CSARARTGYDYEQYF
TRBJ2-6,TRBV19,CATRSVRGANVLTF
TRBJ2-3,TRBV12-3/TRBV12-4,CASSFFPPDTQYF
TRBJ2-2,TRBV12-3/TRBV12-4,CASSLLMGAPPGELFF